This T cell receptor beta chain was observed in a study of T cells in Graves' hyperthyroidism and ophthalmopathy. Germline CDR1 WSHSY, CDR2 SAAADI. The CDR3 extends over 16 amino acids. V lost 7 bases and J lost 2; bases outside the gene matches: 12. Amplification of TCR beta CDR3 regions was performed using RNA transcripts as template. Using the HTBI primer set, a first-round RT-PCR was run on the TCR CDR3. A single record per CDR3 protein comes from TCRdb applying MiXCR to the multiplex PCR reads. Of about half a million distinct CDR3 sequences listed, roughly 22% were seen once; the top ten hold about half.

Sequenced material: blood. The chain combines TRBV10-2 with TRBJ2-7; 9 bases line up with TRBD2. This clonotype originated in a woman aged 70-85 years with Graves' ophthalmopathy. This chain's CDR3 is CASMPPASGVPYEQYF. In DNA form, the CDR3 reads TGCGCCAGCATGCCCCCGGCTAGCGGGGTCCCCTACGAGCAGTACTTC.